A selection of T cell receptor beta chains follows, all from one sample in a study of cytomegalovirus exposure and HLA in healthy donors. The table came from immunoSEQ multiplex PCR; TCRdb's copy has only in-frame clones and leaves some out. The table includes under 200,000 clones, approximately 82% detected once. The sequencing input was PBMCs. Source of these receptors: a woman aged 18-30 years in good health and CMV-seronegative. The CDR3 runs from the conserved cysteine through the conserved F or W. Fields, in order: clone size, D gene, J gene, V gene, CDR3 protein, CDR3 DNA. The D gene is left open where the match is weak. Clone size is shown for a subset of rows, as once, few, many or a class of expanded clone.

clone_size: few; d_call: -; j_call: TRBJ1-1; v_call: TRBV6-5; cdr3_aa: CASSYSETVTEAFF; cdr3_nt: TGTGCCAGCAGTTACTCCGAGACAGTCACTGAAGCTTTCTTT
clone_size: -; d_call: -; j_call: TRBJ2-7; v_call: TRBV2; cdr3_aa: CASSAGPSYEQYF; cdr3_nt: TGTGCCAGCTCTGCGGGACCCTCCTACGAGCAGTACTTC
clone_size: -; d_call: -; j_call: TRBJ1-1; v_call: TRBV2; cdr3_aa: CASSVGNTEAFF; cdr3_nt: TGTGCCAGCAGTGTCGGGAACACTGAAGCTTTCTTT
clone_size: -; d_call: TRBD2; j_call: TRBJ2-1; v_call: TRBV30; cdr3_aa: CAWAGGNEQFF; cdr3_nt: TGTGCCTGGGCGGGAGGGAATGAGCAGTTCTTC
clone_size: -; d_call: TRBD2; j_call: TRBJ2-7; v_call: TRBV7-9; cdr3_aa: CASRAGGAFPYEQYF; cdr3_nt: TGTGCCAGCAGGGCCGGGGGGGCATTCCCCTACGAGCAGTACTTC
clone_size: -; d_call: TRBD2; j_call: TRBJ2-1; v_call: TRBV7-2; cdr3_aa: CASRLAGPSWDEQFF; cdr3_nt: TGTGCCAGCAGATTAGCGGGCCCTTCCTGGGATGAGCAGTTCTTC
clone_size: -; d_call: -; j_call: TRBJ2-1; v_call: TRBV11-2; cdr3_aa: CASSLGQYNEQFF; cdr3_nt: TGTGCCAGCAGCTTAGGACAGTACAATGAGCAGTTCTTC
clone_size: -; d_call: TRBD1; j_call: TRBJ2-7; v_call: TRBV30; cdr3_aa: CAWRARDRGLYEQYF; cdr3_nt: TGTGCCTGGAGAGCCCGGGACAGGGGATTATACGAGCAGTACTTC
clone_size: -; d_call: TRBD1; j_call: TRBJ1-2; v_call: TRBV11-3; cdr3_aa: CASSPGQGSVYGYTF; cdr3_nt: TGTGCCAGCTCACCGGGACAGGGGAGTGTCTATGGCTACACCTTC
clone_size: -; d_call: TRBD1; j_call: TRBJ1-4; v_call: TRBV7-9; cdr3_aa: CASSPETGNPATNEKLFF; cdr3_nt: TGTGCCAGCAGCCCCGAGACAGGGAACCCCGCAACTAATGAAAAACTGTTTTTT
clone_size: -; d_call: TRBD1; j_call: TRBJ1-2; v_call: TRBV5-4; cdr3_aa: CASRGWTGEKDYGYTF; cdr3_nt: TGTGCCAGCAGGGGGTGGACAGGGGAAAAGGACTATGGCTACACCTTC
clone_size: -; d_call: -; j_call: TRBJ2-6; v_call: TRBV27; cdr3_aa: CASSLHRLSGANVLTF; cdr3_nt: TGTGCCAGCAGTTTGCACAGGCTCTCTGGGGCCAACGTCCTGACTTTC
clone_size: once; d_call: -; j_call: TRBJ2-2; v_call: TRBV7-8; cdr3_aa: CASSSLGVASNTGELFF; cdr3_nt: TGTGCCAGCAGCTCCCTCGGGGTGGCCAGCAACACCGGGGAGCTGTTTTTT
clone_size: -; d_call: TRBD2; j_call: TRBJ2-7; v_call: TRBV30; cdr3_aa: CAWGLAGYEQYF; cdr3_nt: TGTGCCTGGGGACTAGCGGGGTACGAGCAGTACTTC
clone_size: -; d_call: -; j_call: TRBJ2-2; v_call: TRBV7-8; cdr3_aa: CASSVGGGGGTGELFF; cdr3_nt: TGTGCCAGCAGCGTAGGGGGCGGGGGAGGGACCGGGGAGCTGTTTTTT
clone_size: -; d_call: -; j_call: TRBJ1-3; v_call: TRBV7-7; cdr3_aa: CASSLTQGNTIYF; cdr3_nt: TGTGCTAGCAGCTTAACTCAAGGAAACACCATATATTTT
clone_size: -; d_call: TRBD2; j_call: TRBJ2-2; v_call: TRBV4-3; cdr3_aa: CASSQVARTSGRTGELLF; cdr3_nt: TGCGCCAGCAGCCAAGTTGCTCGGACTAGCGGGAGAACCGGGGAGCTGCTTTTT
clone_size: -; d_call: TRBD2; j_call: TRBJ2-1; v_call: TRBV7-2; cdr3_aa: CASTGRAPNEQFF; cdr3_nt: TGTGCCAGCACCGGGAGGGCCCCCAATGAGCAGTTCTTC
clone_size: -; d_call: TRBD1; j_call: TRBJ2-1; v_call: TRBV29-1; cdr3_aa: CSVEGDRDYNEQFF; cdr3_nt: TGCAGCGTTGAAGGGGACAGGGACTACAATGAGCAGTTCTTC
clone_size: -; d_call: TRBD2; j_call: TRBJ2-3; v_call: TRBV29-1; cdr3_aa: CSVFGGGTDTQYF; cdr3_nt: TGCAGCGTCTTCGGCGGGGGGACAGATACGCAGTATTTT
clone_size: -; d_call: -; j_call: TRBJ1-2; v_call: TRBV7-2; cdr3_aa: CASSEQTPGYTF; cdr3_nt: TGTGCCAGCAGCGAGCAGACTCCGGGCTACACCTTC
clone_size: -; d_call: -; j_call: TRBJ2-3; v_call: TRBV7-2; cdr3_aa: CASSPRPGKGTDTQYF; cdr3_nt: TGTGCCAGCAGCCCCCGACCAGGGAAAGGCACAGATACGCAGTATTTT
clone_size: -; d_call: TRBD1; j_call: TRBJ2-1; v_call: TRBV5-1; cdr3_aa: CASRNDRGPYNEQFF; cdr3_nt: TGCGCCAGCAGGAATGACAGGGGGCCCTACAATGAGCAGTTCTTC
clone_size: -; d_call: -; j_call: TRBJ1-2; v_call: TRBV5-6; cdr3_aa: CASSLQAGYTF; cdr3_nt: TGTGCCAGCAGCCTTCAAGCCGGCTACACCTTC
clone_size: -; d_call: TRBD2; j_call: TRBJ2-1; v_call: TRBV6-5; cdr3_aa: CASLFGLADNEQFF; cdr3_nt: TGTGCCAGCCTATTCGGACTAGCGGACAATGAGCAGTTCTTC
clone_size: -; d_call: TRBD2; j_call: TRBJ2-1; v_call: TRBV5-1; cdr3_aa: CASSLVVAGGEQFF; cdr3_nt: TGCGCCAGCAGCTTGGTGGTAGCGGGAGGTGAGCAGTTCTTC
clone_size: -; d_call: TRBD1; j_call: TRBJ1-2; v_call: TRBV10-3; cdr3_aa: CAISESTRTGGGYTF; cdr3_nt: TGTGCCATCAGTGAGTCGACAAGGACAGGGGGAGGCTACACCTTC
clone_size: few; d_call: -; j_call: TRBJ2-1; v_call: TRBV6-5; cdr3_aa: CASSRTNYNEQFF; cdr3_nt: TGTGCCAGCAGTAGGACTAATTACAATGAGCAGTTCTTC
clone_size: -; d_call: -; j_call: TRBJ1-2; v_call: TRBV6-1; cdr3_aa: CASSEYSPDYGYTF; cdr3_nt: TGTGCCAGCAGTGAATATTCGCCAGACTATGGCTACACCTTC
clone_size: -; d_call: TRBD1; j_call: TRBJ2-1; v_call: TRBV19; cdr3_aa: CASSSTGDPYNEQFF; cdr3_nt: TGTGCCAGTAGTTCCACAGGGGACCCTTACAATGAGCAGTTCTTC
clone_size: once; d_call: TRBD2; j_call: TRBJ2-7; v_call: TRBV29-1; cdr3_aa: CSVELGGRATYEQYF; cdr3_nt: TGCAGCGTTGAATTAGGCGGGAGGGCTACCTACGAGCAGTACTTC
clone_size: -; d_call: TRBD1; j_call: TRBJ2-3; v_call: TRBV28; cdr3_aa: CASSPPTGGGTDTQYF; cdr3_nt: TGTGCCAGCAGTCCCCCGACAGGGGGCGGCACAGATACGCAGTATTTT
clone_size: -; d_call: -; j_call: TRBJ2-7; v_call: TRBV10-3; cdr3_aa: CAIRDLGEQYF; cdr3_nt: TGTGCCATCAGGGACTTGGGCGAGCAGTACTTC
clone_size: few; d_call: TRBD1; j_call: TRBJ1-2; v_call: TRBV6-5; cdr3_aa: CASSWWTGGNYGYTF; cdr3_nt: TGTGCCAGCAGTTGGTGGACAGGGGGTAACTATGGCTACACCTTC
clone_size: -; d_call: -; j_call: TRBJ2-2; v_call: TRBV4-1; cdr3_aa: CASSRGTGANTGELFF; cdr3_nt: TGCGCCAGCAGCCGCGGTACTGGAGCGAACACCGGGGAGCTGTTTTTT
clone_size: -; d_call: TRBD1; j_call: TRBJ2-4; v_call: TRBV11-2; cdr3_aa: CASSLEWGQGARGAKNIQYF; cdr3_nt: TGTGCCAGCAGCTTAGAATGGGGGCAGGGGGCGCGAGGGGCCAAAAACATTCAGTACTTC
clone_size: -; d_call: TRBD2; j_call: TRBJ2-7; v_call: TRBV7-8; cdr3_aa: CASSAGLAGSSYEQYF; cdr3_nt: TGTGCCAGCAGCGCAGGACTAGCGGGGAGCTCCTACGAGCAGTACTTC
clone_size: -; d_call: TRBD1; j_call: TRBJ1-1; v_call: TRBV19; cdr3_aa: CASRWGQGAGITEAFF; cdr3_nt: TGTGCCAGTAGATGGGGACAGGGGGCGGGAATCACTGAAGCTTTCTTT
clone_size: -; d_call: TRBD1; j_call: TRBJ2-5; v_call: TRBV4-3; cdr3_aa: CASSQDWGRGSETQYF; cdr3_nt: TGCGCCAGCAGCCAAGATTGGGGCAGGGGGTCAGAGACCCAGTACTTC
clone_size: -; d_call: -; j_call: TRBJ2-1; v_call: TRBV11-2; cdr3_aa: CASSSLLAPNEQFF; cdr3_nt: TGTGCCAGCAGCTCTCTGCTAGCTCCCAATGAGCAGTTCTTC
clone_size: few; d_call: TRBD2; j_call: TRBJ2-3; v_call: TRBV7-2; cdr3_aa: CASSPLISGSGDTQYF; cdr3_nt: TGTGCCAGCAGCCCACTCATAAGCGGGAGTGGAGATACGCAGTATTTT
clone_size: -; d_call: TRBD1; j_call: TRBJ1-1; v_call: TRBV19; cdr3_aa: CASSMDGTDDTEAFF; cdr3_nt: TGTGCCAGTAGTATGGATGGGACAGACGACACTGAAGCTTTCTTT
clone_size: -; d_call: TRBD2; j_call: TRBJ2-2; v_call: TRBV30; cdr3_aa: CAWSLSGANTGELFF; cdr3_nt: TGTGCCTGGAGCCTTAGCGGGGCGAACACCGGGGAGCTGTTTTTT
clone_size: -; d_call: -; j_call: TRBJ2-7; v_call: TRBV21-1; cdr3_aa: CASSKDRSGDPHEQYF; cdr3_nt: TGTGCCAGCAGCAAAGATCGGTCAGGGGATCCCCACGAGCAGTACTTC
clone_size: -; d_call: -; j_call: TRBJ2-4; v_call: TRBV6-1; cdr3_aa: CASSALQALTKNIQYF; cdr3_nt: TGTGCCAGCAGTGCTTTACAGGCCTTAACCAAAAACATTCAGTACTTC
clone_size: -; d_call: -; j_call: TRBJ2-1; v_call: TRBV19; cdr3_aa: CASSITIVSYNEQFF; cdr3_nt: TGTGCCAGTAGTATCACGATAGTTAGCTACAATGAGCAGTTCTTC
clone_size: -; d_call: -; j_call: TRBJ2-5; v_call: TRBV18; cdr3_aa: CASSPYGPGEETQYF; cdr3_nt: TGTGCCAGCTCACCATATGGGCCAGGGGAAGAGACCCAGTACTTC
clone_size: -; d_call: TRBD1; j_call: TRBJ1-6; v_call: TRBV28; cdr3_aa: CASRLSRDRVGLNSPLHF; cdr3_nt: TGTGCCAGCAGACTGAGCCGGGACAGGGTCGGTTTAAATTCACCCCTCCACTTT
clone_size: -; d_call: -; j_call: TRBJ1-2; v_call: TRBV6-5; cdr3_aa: CASSYSEAGSNYGYTF; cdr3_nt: TGTGCCAGCAGTTACTCTGAAGCGGGGTCTAACTATGGCTACACCTTC
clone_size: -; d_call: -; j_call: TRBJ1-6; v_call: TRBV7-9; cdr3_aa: CASSLTVNSPLHF; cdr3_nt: TGTGCCAGCAGCTTGACAGTTAATTCACCCCTCCACTTT
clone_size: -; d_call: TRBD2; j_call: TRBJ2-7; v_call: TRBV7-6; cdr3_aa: CASSQSPFILASGREDEQYF; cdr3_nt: TGTGCCAGCAGTCAGTCCCCCTTCATCCTGGCTAGCGGGAGGGAAGACGAGCAGTACTTC
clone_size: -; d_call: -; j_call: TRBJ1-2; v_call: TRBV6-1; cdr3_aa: CASSELRGFNYGYTF; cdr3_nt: TGTGCCAGCAGTGAGTTAAGGGGATTTAACTATGGCTACACCTTC
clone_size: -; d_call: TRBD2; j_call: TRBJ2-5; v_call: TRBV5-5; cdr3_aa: CASSFKREWMFGETQYF; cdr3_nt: TGTGCCAGCAGCTTCAAGCGGGAGTGGATGTTTGGAGAGACCCAGTACTTC